This T cell receptor (beta chain) is from a study of T cells after somatic rescue of genetic block. There are 15 residues in the CDR3. Germline V gene lookup returns CDR1 MDHEN and CDR2 SYDVKM. With 6 bases clipped from V and 12 bases from J, the junction kept 18 bases outside the gene matches. Only in-frame clones appear in the TCRdb table, and some are missing; sequencing was by immunoSEQ multiplex PCR. The top ten clones hold approximately 19% of a sample with 13,000 or so clones, over 60% of them seen once. The sequence was obtained from a boy between 10 and 17 years old. What was sequenced was peripheral blood mononuclear cells (PBMCs). The chain couples TRBV28 to TRBJ2-7; 9 nucleotides agree with TRBD1. The CDR3 reads CASRAAGTGRLRGYF. The CDR3 DNA reads as TGTGCCAGCAGGGCGGCTGGGACAGGGAGGTTGCGAGGGTACTTC. The full variable domain, in which reference TRBV28 and TRBJ2-7 provide the parts outside the CDR3, is DVKVTQSSRYLVKRTGEKVFLECVQDMDHENMFWYRQDPGLGLRLIYFSYDVKMKEKGDIPEGYSVSREKKERFSLILESASTNQTSMYLCASRAAGTGRLRGYFGPGTRLTVT.